The 4 T cell receptor beta chains given below trace back to one sample, sequenced in a study of T-cell memory formation after mild COVID-19. TCRdb re-called the 5' RACE reads through MiXCR, storing one row per CDR3 protein. The sample holds over 300,000 distinct CDR3 sequences; 20% to 25% are singletons and the top ten take over 20%. Sequenced: PBMCs or a T cell subset sorted from them (not recorded which). All receptors come from a man aged 18 to 35 who had mild COVID-19 (a few samples of this study predate the infection). Cell type and time point are not known.

The V call is TRBV12-3 or TRBV12-4, the J call TRBJ1-2; 8 bases fit TRBD1. The V segment lost 6 bases and the J segment 4 bases; nucleotides outside the gene matches: 4. This CDR3 spans 13 amino acids. The CDR3 DNA reads as TGTGCCAGCAGAAGGGACAGGAGCTATGGCTACACCTTC. Translating it yields CASRRDRSYGYTF.

The rearrangement uses TRBV18 and TRBJ2-3; the match to TRBD2 covers 9 bases. V gave up 3 bases and J gave up 4 bases; unmatched junction bases: 5. CDR3 length equals 15 residues. Germline assignment: CDR1 KGHSH and CDR2 LQKENI. The CDR3 loop is CASSPAAGGPDTQYF. The CDR3 DNA reads as TGTGCCAGCTCACCGGCCGCGGGGGGGCCAGATACGCAGTATTTT.

This clonotype turned up a few times. This chain links TRBV7-8 with TRBJ1-1; D may be TRBD1 (5 bases). With 4 bases removed from V and 5 bases from J, the gap between germline ends came to 20 bases. Germline CDR1 is SGHVS and CDR2 is FQNEAQ. The CDR3 spans 16 residues. The DNA for the CDR3 is TGTGCCAGCAGCTCCCCTCGGGTCAGGGTGAGGACTGAAGCTTTCTTT. It codes for CASSSPRVRVRTEAFF.

Only a few counts were recorded for this clonotype. The V call is TRBV19, the J call TRBJ2-5; TRBD1 matches at 11 bases. J gave up 5 bases and V 9 bases, and 8 bases lay outside the gene matches. The CDR3 sequence is 14 residues long. The germline CDR1 and CDR2 sequences are LNHDA and SQIVND (reference sequence). The CDR3 loop reads CASKRTGGKETQYF. The CDR3, as DNA: TGTGCCAGCAAACGGACAGGGGGCAAGGAGACCCAGTACTTC.